The clone carrying this TCR beta chain was recorded at least ten times. These data belong to a study of T cells in Graves' hyperthyroidism and ophthalmopathy. From RNA transcripts, TCR beta CDR3 regions were amplified. The HTBI set primed first-round TCR CDR3 RT-PCR. TCRdb reprocessed the multiplex PCR reads via MiXCR and lists one record per CDR3 protein. The table lists about 400,000 distinct CDR3 sequences, about an eighth of them singletons. Trimming took off 1 base at V and 8 bases at J, with 15 bases between the two ends. This CDR3 has 15 amino acids. Input material: blood. V gene TRBV12-3 or TRBV12-4 combines with J gene TRBJ1-5; D remains ambiguous. This TCR came from a man in his forties or fifties with Graves' ophthalmopathy. The CDR3 DNA sequence: TGTGCCAGCAGTTTAGAAGGCAGGTCTTCTAAGCCCCAGCATTTT. Residues: CASSLEGRSSKPQHF.